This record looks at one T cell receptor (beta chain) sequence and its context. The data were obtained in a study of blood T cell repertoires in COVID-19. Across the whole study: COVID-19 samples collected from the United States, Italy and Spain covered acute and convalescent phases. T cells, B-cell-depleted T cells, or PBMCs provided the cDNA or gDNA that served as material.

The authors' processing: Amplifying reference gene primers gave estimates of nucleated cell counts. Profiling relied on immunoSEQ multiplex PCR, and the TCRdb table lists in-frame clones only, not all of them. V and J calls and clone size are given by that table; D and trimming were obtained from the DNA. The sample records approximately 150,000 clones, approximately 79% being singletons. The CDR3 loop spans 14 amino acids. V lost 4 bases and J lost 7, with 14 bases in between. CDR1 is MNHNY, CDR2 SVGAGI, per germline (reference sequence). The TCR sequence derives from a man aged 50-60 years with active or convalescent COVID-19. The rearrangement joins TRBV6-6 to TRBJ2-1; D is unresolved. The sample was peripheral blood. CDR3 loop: CASSSYMVTNEQFF. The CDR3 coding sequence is TGTGCCAGCAGTTCCTACATGGTGACAAATGAGCAGTTCTTC.